Presented here are 29 T cell receptor beta chains from one specimen sequenced in a study of control samples from healthy donors and cancer patients. Using immunoSEQ multiplex PCR, the repertoire was profiled, and TCRdb retains in-frame clones only, with some absent. The listing records around 190,000 clones. The specimen sequenced was blood. All receptors derive from a woman aged 25 to 39 in good health.

The chain joins TRBV4-3 to TRBJ1-6; D is ambiguous. The CDR3 extends over 19 amino acids. Germline V gene lookup returns CDR1 LGHNA and CDR2 YSLEER. The V end was cut by 1 base, the J end by 5 bases, with 21 bases between. The CDR3 DNA reads as TGCGCCAGCAGCCAAGTTGCGTCGGACGAACCCGGAGATAATTCACCCCTCCACTTT. Translated, it gives CASSQVASDEPGDNSPLHF.

This sequence joins TRBV18 and TRBJ1-1; no definite D call. The CDR3 loop spans 13 amino acids. Between the trimmed V and J ends, which lost 1 base and 4 bases, there was a span of 7 bases. Germline CDR1 KGHSH, CDR2 LQKENI. The CDR3 region has the DNA TGTGCCAGCTCACCACAGGAGGCCACTGAAGCTTTCTTT. Its translation is CASSPQEATEAFF.

The chain joins TRBV5-1 to TRBJ1-6, with D possibly TRBD1 on 6 matching bases. The CDR3 has 15 residues. Germline CDR1 reads SGHRS; CDR2 reads YFSETQ. V lost 1 base, J lost 6 bases, and 11 bases lay in between. In DNA, the CDR3 is TGCGCCAGCAGCTTGACAGGGACCTCTAATTCACCCCTCCACTTT. Translation: CASSLTGTSNSPLHF.

This chain joins TRBV2 and TRBJ2-5, with 11 bases lining up with TRBD1. The J segment lost 2 bases and the V segment lost 6 bases, leaving 2 bases of the junction unmatched. Germline V gives CDR1 SNHLY, CDR2 FYNNEI. This CDR3 spans 14 amino acids. The CDR3 sequence: CASRGTGGQETQYF. CDR3 nucleotide sequence: TGTGCCAGCAGGGGGACAGGGGGTCAAGAGACCCAGTACTTC.

The chain couples TRBV4-3 to TRBJ2-3, with a weak D call TRBD1 (5 bases). With 0 bases removed from V and 7 bases from J, the gap between germline ends came to 14 bases. The CDR3 length is 15 residues. From germline, CDR1 is LGHNA and CDR2 YSLEER. This chain's CDR3 is CASSQDHRLWNTQYF. The CDR3 region has the DNA TGCGCCAGCAGCCAAGATCACAGGTTGTGGAATACGCAGTATTTT.

The chain uses TRBV28 and TRBJ1-2, with 10 bases lining up with TRBD1. The CDR3 sequence is 16 residues long. Trimming removed 2 bases from V and 4 bases from J; junction bases left unmatched: 7. CDR1 and CDR2 from the germline V gene are MDHEN and SYDVKM. As DNA, the CDR3 is TGTGCCAGCAGTTTACGGACAGGGGGAAACCTCTATGGCTACACCTTC. As protein: CASSLRTGGNLYGYTF.

The V gene is TRBV6-6, the J gene TRBJ1-5, with D tentatively TRBD1 (6 bases). V lost 5 bases and J lost 3, with 11 bases in between. This CDR3 contains 14 residues. CDR1 is MNHNY and CDR2 is SVGAGI in the germline V gene (reference sequence). The CDR3 loop is CASSPQGPNQPQHF. Written as DNA, the CDR3 is TGTGCCAGCAGTCCTCAGGGGCCCAATCAGCCCCAGCATTTT.

The chain couples TRBV4-2 to TRBJ1-5, with D possibly being TRBD1 (5 bases). Looked up from germline, CDR1 is LGHNA and CDR2 is YNFKEQ. The CDR3 sequence is 15 residues long. V lost 0 bases, J lost 3 bases, and 9 bases lay in between. DNA of the CDR3: TGTGCCAGCAGCCAAGATAAGGGGTACAATCAGCCCCAGCATTTT. It translates to CASSQDKGYNQPQHF.

J is TRBJ2-2 and V is TRBV5-1; D may be TRBD1 or TRBD2 (5 bases each). Trimming removed 1 base at V and 3 bases at J, with 10 bases between. Germline assignment: CDR1 SGHRS and CDR2 YFSETQ. The CDR3 loop spans 15 amino acids. CDR3 sequence (DNA): TGCGCCAGCAGCTTGCGTCAGGGAGACACCGGGGAGCTGTTTTTT. Protein product: CASSLRQGDTGELFF.

The V and J genes are TRBV18 and TRBJ2-1; TRBD1 agrees at 9 bases. Germline CDR1 reads KGHSH; CDR2 reads LQKENI. The trim removed 3 bases at V and 8 bases at J, leaving 8 bases unmatched. The CDR3 has 15 amino acids. The DNA of the CDR3 is TGTGCCAGCTCACCCGGGACAGGGCGAGTGGATGAGCAGTTCTTC. This encodes CASSPGTGRVDEQFF.

The CDR3 loop is CASRPTGLANYGYTF. As DNA, the CDR3 is TGTGCCAGCAGGCCCACAGGGCTAGCTAACTATGGCTACACCTTC. The chain carries TRBV6-5 and TRBJ1-2, with a possible D match to TRBD1 (6 bases). Trimming pared 6 bases from V and 0 bases from J, leaving 14 bases between. Germline V CDR1 and CDR2: MNHEY, SVGAGI. This CDR3 has 15 residues.

The V call is TRBV11-2, the J call TRBJ1-3, with no clear D. CDR1 and CDR2 (germline): SGHAT, FQNNGV. V lost 2 bases, J lost 8 bases, and 13 bases lay in between. The CDR3 length is 14 residues. The CDR3 nucleotides are TGTGCCAGCAGCTTAATGCATAGAGGAGACACCATATATTTT. Amino acid sequence: CASSLMHRGDTIYF.

V usage is TRBV28 and J usage is TRBJ2-7; 7 bases align to TRBD1. CDR1 is MDHEN, CDR2 SYDVKM, per germline. V lost 6 bases and J lost 3; bases outside the gene matches: 8. The CDR3 is 14 amino acids. CDR3 nucleotide sequence: TGTGCCAGCAGCCGACCGACAGGGAACTACGAGCAGTACTTC. It is translated as CASSRPTGNYEQYF. Filled out from reference TRBV28 and TRBJ2-7, the complete variable domain reads DVKVTQSSRYLVKRTGEKVFLECVQDMDHENMFWYRQDPGLGLRLIYFSYDVKMKEKGDIPEGYSVSREKKERFSLILESASTNQTSMYLCASSRPTGNYEQYFGPGTRLTVT.

V usage is TRBV11-1 and J usage is TRBJ2-7; D is ambiguous. The CDR3 is 13 amino acids. In germline, CDR1 is SGHAT, CDR2 FQDESV (reference sequence). V lost 4 bases and J lost 6, with 13 bases in between. CDR3 nucleotides: TGTGCCAGCAGCTGGCAACAGTTGGGCGAGCAGTACTTC. This gives the protein CASSWQQLGEQYF.

This chain links TRBV28 with TRBJ1-1; D uncertain. Germline V gives CDR1 MDHEN, CDR2 SYDVKM. The ends were cut back, 6 bases at V and 5 bases at J, with 13 bases in the middle. The CDR3 covers 13 residues. CDR3 amino acids: CASRGVQRTEAFF. DNA of the CDR3: TGTGCCAGCAGAGGTGTCCAGAGGACTGAAGCTTTCTTT.

The gene calls are TRBV14 and TRBJ2-2; D is unclear. This CDR3 has 14 residues. The germline gives CDR1 SGHDN, CDR2 FVKESK. The V end lost 1 base, the J end lost 4 bases, and 7 bases lay between the germline ends. CDR3: CASSQGSLTGELFF. DNA of the CDR3: TGTGCCAGCAGCCAAGGGAGCCTCACCGGGGAGCTGTTTTTT. The variable domain in full, completed from reference TRBV14 and TRBJ2-2, reads EAGVTQFPSHSVIEKGQTVTLRCDPISGHDNLYWYRRVMGKEIKFLLHFVKESKQDESGMPNNRFLAERTGGTYSTLKVQPAELEDSGVYFCASSQGSLTGELFFGEGSRLTVL.

The chain is built from TRBV2 and TRBJ1-1, with D perhaps matching TRBD1 (5 bases). V lost 5 bases, J lost 5 bases, and 15 bases lay in between. Per germline, CDR1 SNHLY and CDR2 FYNNEI. CDR3 length: 14 amino acids. The DNA of the CDR3 is TGTGCCAGCAGTTTTTTACTAGGGGAAACTGAAGCTTTCTTT. This sequence encodes CASSFLLGETEAFF.

This chain connects TRBV5-4 to TRBJ2-1; 11 positions agree with TRBD2. The CDR3 is 19 amino acids. The germline V gene encodes CDR1 SGHNT and CDR2 YYREEE (reference sequence). J lost 7 bases, V lost 2 bases, and 17 bases had no gene match. The CDR3 reads CASSFPQMAMTSGANEQFF. As DNA, the CDR3 is TGTGCCAGCAGCTTCCCCCAAATGGCCATGACTAGCGGGGCGAATGAGCAGTTCTTC.

The chain is built from TRBV10-3 and TRBJ1-2, with D tentatively TRBD1 (5 bases). Germline CDR1 reads ENHRY; CDR2 reads SYGVKD. There are 14 residues in the CDR3. The germline V and J ends were trimmed by 10 bases and 7 bases, with 22 bases remaining between them. Written as DNA, the CDR3 is TGTGCCACCGGGACGAGGAATGCCTCCGGTGGCTACACCTTC. This encodes CATGTRNASGGYTF.

V and J are TRBV19 and TRBJ1-2; D gene uncertain. The CDR3 sequence is 12 residues long. Per germline, CDR1 LNHDA and CDR2 SQIVND (reference sequence). Trimming cost V 7 bases and J 6 bases, with 12 bases left between them. DNA of the CDR3: TGTGCCAGTAAATCCGTTCTCGATGGCTACACCTTC. Protein: CASKSVLDGYTF.

The chain carries TRBV2 and TRBJ1-5; tentative D call: TRBD1 (5 bases). V was cut by 7 bases and J by 3 bases, with 16 bases left in between. Germline values: CDR1 SNHLY, CDR2 FYNNEI. The CDR3 extends over 15 amino acids. In DNA form, the CDR3 reads TGTGCCAGCAAGGCCCGTCGGGACTCCAATCAGCCCCAGCATTTT. Amino acid sequence: CASKARRDSNQPQHF.

V gene TRBV5-1 combines with J gene TRBJ2-6; D unclear. Trimming removed 1 base at V and 3 bases at J, with 20 bases between. The CDR3 is 19 residues long. Germline CDR1 and CDR2: SGHRS and YFSETQ. The CDR3 sequence is CASSLQPVMQVDGANVLTF. The DNA for the CDR3 is TGCGCCAGCAGCTTGCAGCCTGTCATGCAAGTAGATGGGGCCAACGTCCTGACTTTC.

V usage is TRBV5-5 and J usage is TRBJ1-2; D may be TRBD1 (6 bases). V was clipped by 6 bases and J by 3 bases, with 15 bases between them. The CDR3 has 14 residues. Germline V gene data show CDR1 as SGHKS and CDR2 as YYEKEE (reference sequence). The CDR3 reads CASTHRVGDYGYTF. The CDR3 nucleotides read TGTGCCAGCACCCACAGGGTTGGGGACTATGGCTACACCTTC.

The chain employs TRBV19 and TRBJ1-6; no reliable D call. V dropped 4 bases and J dropped 0 bases, with 10 bases sitting between them. CDR1 is LNHDA, CDR2 SQIVND, per germline (reference sequence). The length of the CDR3 is 16 residues. CDR3 bases: TGTGCCAGTAGTAGGGTTGGGAACTCCTATAATTCACCCCTCCACTTT. It codes for CASSRVGNSYNSPLHF.

This rearrangement joins TRBV7-9 to TRBJ2-7, with D uncertain. V gave up 5 bases and J gave up 4 bases, with 15 bases separating them. Germline lookup yields CDR1 SEHNR and CDR2 FQNEAQ (reference sequence). The CDR3 totals 14 residues. For the CDR3, the DNA is TGTGCCAGCAGCCCACGAACAGAGATTTACGAGCAGTACTTC. The encoded protein is CASSPRTEIYEQYF.

This chain links TRBV6-5 with TRBJ1-5; 7 bases are a match to TRBD1. Trimming at V came to 4 bases and at J to 11 bases, leaving 14 bases not matched to a gene. CDR1 is MNHEY, CDR2 SVGAGI, per germline. This CDR3 has 15 residues. The CDR3 region has the DNA TGTGCCAGCAGTTTCTCTAGAGGAAACGGACAGGCCCAGCATTTT. Translated, it gives CASSFSRGNGQAQHF.

V and J are TRBV5-1 and TRBJ1-1, with D possibly TRBD1 on 5 matching bases. V was shortened by 4 bases and J by 8 bases, with 18 bases between the two germline ends. CDR3 length: 14 residues. CDR1 and CDR2 from the germline V gene are SGHRS and YFSETQ. CDR3 DNA sequence: TGCGCCAGCAGCCCAATCGGGGAGGGACTCGAAGCTTTCTTT. Translation gives CASSPIGEGLEAFF.

This rearrangement joins TRBV7-8 to TRBJ1-5; a possible D gene is TRBD1 (5 bases). Germline loops: CDR1 SGHVS, CDR2 FQNEAQ. The CDR3 has 13 amino acids. Trimming left V 5 bases short and J 4 bases short, with 9 bases between. CDR3 in DNA: TGTGCCAGCAGCCCCACAGGTAATCAGCCCCAGCATTTT. It codes for CASSPTGNQPQHF.

V and J are TRBV19 and TRBJ1-3, with D hard to call. Trimming shortened V by 3 bases and J by 4 bases, and 7 bases separated the two germline ends. CDR1 and CDR2 (germline): LNHDA, SQIVND (reference sequence). The CDR3 is 13 amino acids. For the CDR3, the DNA is TGTGCCAGTAGTATTACAGTCGGAAACACCATATATTTT. It is translated as CASSITVGNTIYF. Looking up the rest from reference TRBV19 and TRBJ1-3 gives the full variable domain: DGGITQSPKYLFRKEGQNVTLSCEQNLNHDAMYWYRQDPGQGLRLIYYSQIVNDFQKGDIAEGYSVSREKKESFPLTVTSAQKNPTAFYLCASSITVGNTIYFGEGSWLTVV.